This TCR beta chain emerged from a study of OX40 agonist ivuxolimab in advanced cancers. Across the whole study: The drug used for patients, ivuxolimab, was an agonistic anti-OX40 (CD134) antibody.

CDR1 and CDR2 from the germline V gene are LNHDA and SQIVND (reference sequence). V was pared by 3 bases and J by 7 bases, with 16 bases between. CDR3 length equals 14 residues. The table lists this clone with a count of one. Produced via immunoSEQ multiplex PCR; TCRdb's table is partial and in-frame only. The sample gives 46,000 or so clones, approximately 88% of which show up once; roughly 12% is in the top ten. This chain uses TRBV19 with TRBJ2-7; a possible D gene is TRBD1 (6 bases). Sequenced here: CD4+ or CD8+ T cells sorted from blood, sampled in a trial of the OX40 agonist ivuxolimab. The sequence came from an adult with an advanced solid tumor such as melanoma, head and neck, liver or kidney cancer. CDR3 in amino acids: CASSMSSRGTEQYF. CDR3 DNA sequence: TGTGCCAGTAGTATGTCGAGCAGGGGAACGGAGCAGTACTTC.